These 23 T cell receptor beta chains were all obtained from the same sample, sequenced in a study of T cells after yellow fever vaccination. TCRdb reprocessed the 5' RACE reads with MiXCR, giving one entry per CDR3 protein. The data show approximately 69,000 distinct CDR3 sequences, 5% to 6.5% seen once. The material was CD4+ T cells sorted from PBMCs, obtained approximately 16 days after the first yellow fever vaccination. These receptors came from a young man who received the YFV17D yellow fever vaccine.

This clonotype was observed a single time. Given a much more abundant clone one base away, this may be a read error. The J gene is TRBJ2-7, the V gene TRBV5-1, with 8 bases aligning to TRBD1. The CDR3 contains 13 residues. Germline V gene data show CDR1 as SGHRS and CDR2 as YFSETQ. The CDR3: CAGSLDRVYEQYF. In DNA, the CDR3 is TGCGCCGGCAGCTTGGACAGGGTCTACGAGCAGTACTTC.

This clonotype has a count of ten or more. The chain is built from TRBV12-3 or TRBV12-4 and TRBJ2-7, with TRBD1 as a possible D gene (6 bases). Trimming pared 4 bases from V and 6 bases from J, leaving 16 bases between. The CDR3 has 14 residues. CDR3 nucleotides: TGTGCCAGCAGTTCCCGGGACACGGGTGGCGAGCAGTACTTC. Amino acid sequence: CASSSRDTGGEQYF.

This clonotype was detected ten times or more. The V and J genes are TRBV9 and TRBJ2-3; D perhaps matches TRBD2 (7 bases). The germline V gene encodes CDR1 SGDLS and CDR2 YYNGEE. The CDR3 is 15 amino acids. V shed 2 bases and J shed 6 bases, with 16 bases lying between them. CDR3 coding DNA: TGTGCCAGCAGCGTCTCGTCGGGGGGCATTGATACGCAGTATTTT. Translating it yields CASSVSSGGIDTQYF.

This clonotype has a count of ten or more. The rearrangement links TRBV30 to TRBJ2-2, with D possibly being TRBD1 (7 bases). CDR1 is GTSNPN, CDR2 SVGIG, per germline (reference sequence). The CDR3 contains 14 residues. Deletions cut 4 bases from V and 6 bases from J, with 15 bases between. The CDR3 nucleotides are TGTGCCTGGAACAGCGGGCAGGGGGCCGGGGAGCTGTTTTTT. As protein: CAWNSGQGAGELFF.

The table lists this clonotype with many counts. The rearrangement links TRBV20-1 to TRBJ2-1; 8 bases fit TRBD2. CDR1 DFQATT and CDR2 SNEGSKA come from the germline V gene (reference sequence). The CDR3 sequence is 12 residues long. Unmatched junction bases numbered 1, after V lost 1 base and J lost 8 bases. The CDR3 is CSARVGGDEQFF. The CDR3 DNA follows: TGCAGTGCTAGAGTCGGGGGGGATGAGCAGTTCTTC.

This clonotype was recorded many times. The CDR3 nucleotides are TGTGCCAGCAGCCCTCAGGGAAATAACTATGGCTACACCTTC. Its protein product is CASSPQGNNYGYTF. The J gene is TRBJ1-2, the V gene TRBV27; TRBD1 is a possible D gene (5 bases). The V gene lost 6 bases and the J gene lost 1 base, with 12 bases spanning the gap. This CDR3 comprises 14 residues. From germline, CDR1 is MNHEY and CDR2 SMNVEV (reference sequence).

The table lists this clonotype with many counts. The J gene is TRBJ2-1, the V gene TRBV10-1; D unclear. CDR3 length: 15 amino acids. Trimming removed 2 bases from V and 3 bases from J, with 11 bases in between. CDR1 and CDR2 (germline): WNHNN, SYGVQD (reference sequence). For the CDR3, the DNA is TGCGCCAGCAGTGAGGTTTCACGGCGCTACAATGAGCAGTTCTTC. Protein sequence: CASSEVSRRYNEQFF.

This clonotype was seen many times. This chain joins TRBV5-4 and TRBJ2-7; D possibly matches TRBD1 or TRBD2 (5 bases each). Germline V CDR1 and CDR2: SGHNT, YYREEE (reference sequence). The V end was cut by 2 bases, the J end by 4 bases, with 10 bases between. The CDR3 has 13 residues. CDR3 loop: CASSFDGTYEQYF. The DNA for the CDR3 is TGTGCCAGCAGCTTCGACGGGACGTACGAGCAGTACTTC. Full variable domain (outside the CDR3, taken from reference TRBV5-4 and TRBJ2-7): ETGVTQSPTHLIKTRGQQVTLRCSSQSGHNTVSWYQQALGQGPQFIFQYYREEENGRGNFPPRFSGLQFPNYSSELNVNALELDDSALYLCASSFDGTYEQYFGPGTRLTVT.

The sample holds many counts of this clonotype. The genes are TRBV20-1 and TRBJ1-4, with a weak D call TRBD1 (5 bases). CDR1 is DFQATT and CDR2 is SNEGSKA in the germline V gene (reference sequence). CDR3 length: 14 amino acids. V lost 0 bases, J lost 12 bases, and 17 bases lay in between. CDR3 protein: CSARDIRGRLELFF. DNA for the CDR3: TGCAGTGCTAGAGATATAAGGGGACGTTTGGAACTGTTTTTT.

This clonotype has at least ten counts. The CDR3 region has the DNA TGTGCCAGCAGCTCGGGGTCAGCCAAAAACATTCAGTACTTC. This gives the protein CASSSGSAKNIQYF. V gene TRBV7-2 combines with J gene TRBJ2-4; TRBD2 is a possible D gene (5 bases). The CDR3 is 14 amino acids. Germline values: CDR1 SGHTA, CDR2 FQGNSA. V was clipped by 4 bases and J by 0 bases, with 7 bases between them.

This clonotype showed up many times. In DNA form, the CDR3 reads TGTGCCAGCAGTCCTCCGGGACAGGGGTACGAAAAACTGTTTTTT. Its protein product is CASSPPGQGYEKLFF. This chain joins TRBV7-6 and TRBJ1-4, with 10 nucleotides matching TRBD1. The CDR3 is 15 residues long. The V gene end was trimmed by 6 bases and the J gene end by 8 bases; junction bases not matched to a gene: 9. Germline V gives CDR1 SGHVS, CDR2 FNYEAQ.

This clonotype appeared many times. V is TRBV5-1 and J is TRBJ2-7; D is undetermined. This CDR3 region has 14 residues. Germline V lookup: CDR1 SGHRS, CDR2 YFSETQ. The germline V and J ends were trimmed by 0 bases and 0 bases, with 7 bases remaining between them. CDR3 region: CASSLEVSSYEQYV. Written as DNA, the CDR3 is TGCGCCAGCAGCTTGGAGGTTAGCTCCTACGAGCAGTACGTC.

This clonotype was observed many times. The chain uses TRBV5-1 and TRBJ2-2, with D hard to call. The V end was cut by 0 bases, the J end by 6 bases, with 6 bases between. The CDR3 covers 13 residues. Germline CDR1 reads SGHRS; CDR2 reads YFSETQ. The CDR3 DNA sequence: TGCGCCAGCAGCTTGGTAGGGCCCGGGGAGCTGTTTTTT. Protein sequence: CASSLVGPGELFF.

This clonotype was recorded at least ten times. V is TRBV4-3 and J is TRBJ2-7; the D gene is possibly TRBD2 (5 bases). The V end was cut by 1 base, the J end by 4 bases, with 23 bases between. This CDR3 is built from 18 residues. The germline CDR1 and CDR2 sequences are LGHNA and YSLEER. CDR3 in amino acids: CASSQAAHPSTTKYEQYF. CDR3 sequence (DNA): TGCGCCAGCAGCCAAGCTGCCCACCCCAGTACGACTAAATACGAGCAGTACTTC.

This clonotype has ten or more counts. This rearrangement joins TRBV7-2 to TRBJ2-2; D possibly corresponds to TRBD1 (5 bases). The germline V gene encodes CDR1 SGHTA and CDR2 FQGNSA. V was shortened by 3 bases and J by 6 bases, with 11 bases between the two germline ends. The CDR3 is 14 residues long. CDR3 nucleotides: TGTGCCAGCAGCTTTAGGCAGGGCTCCGGGGAGCTGTTTTTT. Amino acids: CASSFRQGSGELFF.

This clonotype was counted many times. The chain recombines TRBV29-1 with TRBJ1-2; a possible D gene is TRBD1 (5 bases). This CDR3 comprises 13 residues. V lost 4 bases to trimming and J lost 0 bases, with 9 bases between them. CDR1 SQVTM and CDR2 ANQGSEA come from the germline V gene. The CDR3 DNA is TGCAGCGTTGCCCTGGGACCTAACTATGGCTACACCTTC. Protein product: CSVALGPNYGYTF.

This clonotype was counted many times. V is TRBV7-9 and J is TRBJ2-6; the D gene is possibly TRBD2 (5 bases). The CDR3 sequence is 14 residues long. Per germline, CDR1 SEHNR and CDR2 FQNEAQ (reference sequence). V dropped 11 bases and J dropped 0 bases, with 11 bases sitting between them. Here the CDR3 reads CAWEFRSGANVLTF. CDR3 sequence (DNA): TGTGCCTGGGAGTTCCGCTCTGGGGCCAACGTCCTGACTTTC.

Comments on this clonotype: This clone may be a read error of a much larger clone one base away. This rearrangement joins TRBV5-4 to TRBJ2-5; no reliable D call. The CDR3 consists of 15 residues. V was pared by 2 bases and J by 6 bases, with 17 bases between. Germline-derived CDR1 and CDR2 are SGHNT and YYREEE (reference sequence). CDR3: CASSLWEGNDKTQYF. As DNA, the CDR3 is TGTGCCAGCAGCTTATGGGAAGGAAATGATAAGACCCAGTACTTC.

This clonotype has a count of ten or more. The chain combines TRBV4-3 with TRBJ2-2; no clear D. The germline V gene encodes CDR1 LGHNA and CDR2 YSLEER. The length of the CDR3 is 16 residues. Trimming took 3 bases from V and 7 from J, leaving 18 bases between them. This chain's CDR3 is CASSHEFPSARGELFF. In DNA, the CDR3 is TGCGCCAGCAGCCACGAGTTCCCCAGTGCGCGCGGGGAGCTGTTTTTT.

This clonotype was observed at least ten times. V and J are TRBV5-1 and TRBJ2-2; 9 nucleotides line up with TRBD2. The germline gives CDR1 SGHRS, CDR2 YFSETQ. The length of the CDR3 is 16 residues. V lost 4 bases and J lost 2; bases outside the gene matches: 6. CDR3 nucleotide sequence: TGCGCCAGCAGCCCCCCCGGGACTAGCAACACCGGGGAGCTGTTTTTT. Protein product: CASSPPGTSNTGELFF.

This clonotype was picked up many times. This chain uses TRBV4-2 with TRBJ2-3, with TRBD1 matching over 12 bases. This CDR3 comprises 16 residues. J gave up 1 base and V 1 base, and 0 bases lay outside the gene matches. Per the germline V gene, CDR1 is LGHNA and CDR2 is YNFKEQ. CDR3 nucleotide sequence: TGTGCCAGCAGCCAAGGGGACAGGGGGCGCACAGATACGCAGTATTTT. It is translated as CASSQGDRGRTDTQYF.

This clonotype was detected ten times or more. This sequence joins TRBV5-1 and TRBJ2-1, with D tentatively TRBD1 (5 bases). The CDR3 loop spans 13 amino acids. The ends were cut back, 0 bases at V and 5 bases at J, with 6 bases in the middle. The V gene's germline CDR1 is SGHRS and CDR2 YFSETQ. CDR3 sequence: CASSLVGDNEQFF. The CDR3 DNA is TGCGCCAGCAGCTTGGTAGGGGACAATGAGCAGTTCTTC.

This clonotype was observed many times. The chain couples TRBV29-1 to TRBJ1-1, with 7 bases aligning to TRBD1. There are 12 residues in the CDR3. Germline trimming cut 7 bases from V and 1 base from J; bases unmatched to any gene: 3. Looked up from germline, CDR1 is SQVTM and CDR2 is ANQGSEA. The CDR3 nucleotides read TGCAGCGGTTGGACAGGGAACACTGAAGCTTTCTTT. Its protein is CSGWTGNTEAFF.